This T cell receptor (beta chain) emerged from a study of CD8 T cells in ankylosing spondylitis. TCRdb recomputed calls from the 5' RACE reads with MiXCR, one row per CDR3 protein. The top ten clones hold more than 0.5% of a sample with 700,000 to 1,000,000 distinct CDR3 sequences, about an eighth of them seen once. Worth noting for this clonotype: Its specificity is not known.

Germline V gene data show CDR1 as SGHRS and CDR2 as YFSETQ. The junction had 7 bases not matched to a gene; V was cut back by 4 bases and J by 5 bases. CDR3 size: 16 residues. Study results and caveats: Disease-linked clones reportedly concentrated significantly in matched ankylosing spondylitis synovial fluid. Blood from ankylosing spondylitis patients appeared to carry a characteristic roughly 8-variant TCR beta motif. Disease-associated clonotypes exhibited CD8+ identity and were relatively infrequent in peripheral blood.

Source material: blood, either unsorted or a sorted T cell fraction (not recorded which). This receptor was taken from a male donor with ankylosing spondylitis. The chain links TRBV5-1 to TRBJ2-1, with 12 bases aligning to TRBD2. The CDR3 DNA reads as TGCGCCAGCAGCCAACTAGCGGGAGGTCCCCACAATGAGCAGTTCTTC. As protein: CASSQLAGGPHNEQFF.